The clone carrying this T cell receptor beta chain was seen repeatedly, ten times or more. Its antigen is currently unknown. TCRdb reanalysed the 5' RACE reads using MiXCR and keeps one entry per CDR3 protein. The data hold just over 300,000 distinct CDR3 sequences, with 3.6% observed a single time. In germline, CDR1 is MNHEY, CDR2 SMNVEV (reference sequence). Trimming at V came to 5 bases and at J to 4 bases, leaving 4 bases not matched to a gene. CDR3 length equals 13 residues. The sample originates from a study of T cells after yellow fever vaccination. Study in general: When fractions had low cell numbers, they were prepared with SMART-Seq v4 Ultra Low Input.

Whole-study results and caveats: There was a small share of clonotypes that showed up in both the CD4 and CD8 compartments.

Source: PBMCs, taken on the day of the yellow fever booster vaccination. This clonotype was sampled from a man aged 18-30 years who received the YFV17D yellow fever vaccine. V and J are TRBV27 and TRBJ1-1, with 7 positions matching TRBD1. CDR3 in DNA: TGTGCCAGCAGTCGTGACAGGGCCACTGAAGCTTTCTTT. This translates into CASSRDRATEAFF.